The text below deals with one T cell receptor beta chain. This record belongs to a study of blood T cell repertoires in COVID-19. Overall study context: The origin of the acute and convalescent COVID-19 samples was the United States, Italy and Spain.

Profiled with immunoSEQ multiplex PCR; TCRdb holds only in-frame clones, not every one. Among approximately 130,000 clones listed, 84% were seen once. The CDR3 contains 12 residues. Losses at the gene ends were 6 bases for V and 6 bases for J; bases not matched to a gene: 3. CDR1 PRHDT and CDR2 FYEKMQ come from the germline V gene (reference sequence). Source material: peripheral blood. The TCR comes from a human donor in a cohort sampled during active COVID-19. The V call is TRBV13, the J call TRBJ1-1; 8 bases are a match to TRBD1. For the CDR3, the DNA is TGTGCCAGCAGTTTACAGGGGGCTGAAGCTTTCTTT. It is translated as CASSLQGAEAFF.